What follows is one TCR beta chain and its context. Its recognized antigen is unknown. Nothing much larger sits one base from this clone, and base qualities are not available. The data were obtained in a study of blood T cell repertoires in COVID-19 (dated by TCRdb to 2018 to 2021). Notes on the research overall: Collaborator samples came from the United States, Italy and Spain and covered acute and convalescent phases of COVID-19. Deeply sampled blood TCRbeta repertoires from subjects exposed to, actively infected with, or recovered from COVID-19 were included in the dataset. Nearly every sample came with metadata listing a de-identified subject ID, COVID-19 status, age in years and sex. The repertoires were released in a freely available public database intended as a resource for research on the immune response to SARS-CoV-2. Samples came from the ongoing ImmuneRACE study (first 160 participants) plus 1,254 subjects from 6 global collaborators. The prospective study material was composed of cDNA or gDNA derived from T cells, B-cell-depleted T cells, or PBMCs. Where HLA class I and class II types were available, the types were taken from metadata supplied by the sample provider, not from assay-based typing. General conclusions and limits of the study: The quantity of clinical and demographic metadata differed by source and by participant and was supplied without curation.

The immunoSEQ Assay, a bias-controlled multiplex PCR, was used to amplify TCRbeta CDR3 regions from genomic DNA. Turning to the authors' computational methods: Within the assay, amplification of reference gene primers was used to estimate how many nucleated cells each sample contained. To quantify the absolute abundance of each unique TCRbeta CDR3 rearrangement, sequence reads were collapsed and filtered. For each sample, productive Simpson clonality was calculated by taking the square root of Simpson's diversity index across productive rearrangements. This immuneACCESS table, as held by TCRdb, lists in-frame sequences with V and J called but not all clones. Of the missing ones, under half trace to an unresolved V gene in checked studies; the others have no known cause. V, J and clone size reflect that table, while D and trimming were determined from the DNA. The sample table lists around 360,000 clones, approximately 87% of them with a count of one. Of the sample, roughly 10% falls within the top ten clones.

One collaborating source in Seattle enrolled patients during active infection and followed them longitudinally through the course of disease. Each collaborating institution followed its own protocols to collect whole blood in K2EDTA tubes. Collaborator samples were shipped for TCRbeta analysis as frozen whole blood, isolated PBMCs, or DNA extracted from either sample type. The receptor comes from a woman younger than 45 with COVID-19, enrolled during active disease. Sequences were obtained from peripheral blood.

CDR3 protein: CTTSLGHGYTF. The nucleotides read TGCACCACCTCTTTGGGGCATGGCTACACCTTC. The chain joins TRBV29-1 to TRBJ1-2, with TRBD1 perhaps the D gene, on 5 matching bases. Taken from cysteine to phenylalanine, the CDR3 has 11 residues. The kept DNA is CDR3 alone, 33 bases in frame from the first base. From the germline V gene, CDR1 is SQVTM and CDR2 is ANQGSEA.